Listed below are T cell receptor beta chains from one sample, sequenced in a study of blood T cell repertoires in COVID-19. Using immunoSEQ multiplex PCR, the repertoire was profiled, and TCRdb retains in-frame clones only, with some absent. The table lists 75,000 to 90,000 clones, around 81% of them singletons. The material sequenced was peripheral blood. The source of these receptors is a man older than 75 with active or convalescent COVID-19. Each CDR3 is given without its conserved first and last residue.

CDR3: ASSQGRGRGLATPTQY; length: 16; V: TRBV3-1/TRBV3-2; J: TRBJ2-3
CDR3: ASSRGGEGRSVGNIQY; length: 16; V: TRBV21-1; J: TRBJ2-4
CDR3: AISRNGRAGQPQH; length: 13; V: TRBV10-3; J: TRBJ1-5
CDR3: ASSQHQGQASTDTQY; length: 15; V: TRBV18; J: TRBJ2-3
CDR3: ASSATGNNSPLH; length: 12; V: TRBV9; J: TRBJ1-6
CDR3: ASSLAEYRASRYGYT; length: 15; V: TRBV5-1; J: TRBJ1-2
CDR3: ASSLQGDQPQH; length: 11; V: TRBV5-1; J: TRBJ1-5
CDR3: ASRKPGQGIINEQF; length: 14; V: TRBV11-2; J: TRBJ2-1
CDR3: ASSQAQGTNQPQH; length: 13; V: TRBV4-1; J: TRBJ1-5
CDR3: ASSLDREQQF; length: 10; V: TRBV5-6; J: TRBJ2-1
CDR3: ASSPARDTMNTEAF; length: 14; V: TRBV5-4; J: TRBJ1-1
CDR3: ASSSGRGQETQY; length: 12; V: TRBV7-3; J: TRBJ2-5
CDR3: ASSLEVRGVGTDTQY; length: 15; V: TRBV11-3; J: TRBJ2-3
CDR3: ASSLDRGRETQY; length: 12; V: TRBV5-4; J: TRBJ2-5
CDR3: ASSPSLSTQY; length: 10; V: TRBV18; J: TRBJ2-5
CDR3: AWSVGGQDYGYT; length: 12; V: TRBV30; J: TRBJ1-2
CDR3: ASSGGTAFNYGYT; length: 13; V: TRBV5-6; J: TRBJ1-2
CDR3: ASSWQGSQPQH; length: 11; V: TRBV5-1; J: TRBJ1-5
CDR3: ASSLAGTGPLTDTQY; length: 15; V: TRBV5-1; J: TRBJ2-3